The entry below gives a single T cell receptor beta chain sequence along with its context. Its antigen target is currently unknown. One base away there is no much larger clone; base qualities are not given. Trimming removed 1 base from V and 6 bases from J; the gene matches leave 5 bases unexplained. CDR1 and CDR2, looked up from the germline V gene, are SNHLY and FYNNEI. The CDR3 runs 14 amino acids, cysteine and phenylalanine included. Solely the CDR3 DNA is kept, with 42 bases framed from the first base. These data are taken from a study of blood T cell repertoires in COVID-19 (dated by TCRdb to 2018 to 2020). Study-level background: Samples covering the acute and convalescent phases of COVID-19 were provided by collaborators in the United States, Italy and Spain. Subjects who had been exposed to COVID-19, were actively infected with it, or had recovered from it provided the deeply sampled blood TCRbeta repertoires that made up the dataset. Sample metadata almost always included a de-identified subject ID, COVID-19 status, age in years and sex. The samples were drawn from the first 160 participants of the ongoing ImmuneRACE study and from 950 to 1,500 subjects provided by 6 global collaborators. The prospective study material was composed of cDNA or gDNA derived from T cells, B-cell-depleted T cells, or PBMCs. The repertoires were made available in a free public database intended to serve as a resource for research on the immune response to SARS-CoV-2. HLA class I and class II types, where available, came from metadata supplied by the sample provider rather than from assay-based typing. The full study reports these points: Clinical and demographic metadata were provided uncurated, with the amount varying by source and participant.

Each collaborating institution followed its own protocols to collect whole blood in K2EDTA tubes. For TCRbeta analysis, collaborator samples were shipped as frozen whole blood, as isolated PBMCs, or as DNA extracted from either sample type. The immunoSEQ Assay, a bias-controlled multiplex PCR, was used to amplify TCRbeta CDR3 regions from genomic DNA. Per the source publication's procedure: Nucleated cell counts per sample were estimated from amplification of reference gene primers within the assay. To quantify the absolute abundance of each unique TCRbeta CDR3 rearrangement, sequence reads were collapsed and filtered. For each sample, productive Simpson clonality was calculated by taking the square root of Simpson's diversity index across productive rearrangements. Sourced from immuneACCESS, this table was stored by TCRdb with only in-frame sequences that have V and J called. A share of the clones is absent; for the studies checked, an unresolved V gene accounts for under half, and the remainder has no known explanation. V, J and clone size are taken as reported in that table, and D and trimming were inferred from the DNA itself. Here the sample has roughly 190,000 clones; 70% to 90% occur a single time. The biggest ten clones account for 20% to 25% of the sample.

The source of this sequence is a man between 60 and 75 years old with active or convalescent COVID-19. Sequencing used peripheral blood. In this chain, TRBV2 is recombined with TRBJ2-7, with 8 bases in between that match TRBD1. At the DNA level, the sequence is TGTGCCAGCAGTGAAGGGACAGGGTGGCGCGAGCAGTACTTC. The resulting protein is CASSEGTGWREQYF.